The 19 T cell receptor beta chains in this list originate from one sample, sequenced in a study of cytomegalovirus exposure and HLA in healthy donors. Amplification used 60 Vbeta primers and 13 Jbeta primers. TCRdb's table, derived via immunoSEQ multiplex PCR, lists solely in-frame clones and lacks some. The sample shows approximately 79,000 clones, over 70% of them seen only once. The sequenced sample consisted of PBMCs. These receptors were taken from a male donor in good health and CMV-seropositive.

This clone appeared once. The V call is TRBV11-2, the J call TRBJ2-2, with TRBD1 identical over 11 bases. This CDR3 is 16 amino acids long. Trimming took 3 bases from V and 9 from J; bases not matched to a gene: 9. Germline loops: CDR1 SGHAT, CDR2 FQNNGV. The CDR3 reads CASSFTGTGGRWELFF. In nucleotides, the CDR3 is TGTGCCAGCAGCTTTACCGGGACAGGGGGAAGGTGGGAGCTGTTTTTT.

This clone was recorded only once. Its ends do not fully match the called genes, so a read error is possible. The V and J genes are TRBV7-9 and TRBJ2-7; no clear D gene. The length of the CDR3 is 12 residues. Looked up from germline, CDR1 is SEHNR and CDR2 is FQNEAQ (reference sequence). CDR3 protein: CSSSLLGNEQYF. The DNA for the CDR3 is TGTTCCAGCAGCTTATTGGGCAACGAGCAGTACTTC.

V usage is TRBV7-9 and J usage is TRBJ1-1, with unresolved D. CDR1 and CDR2 from the germline V gene are SEHNR and FQNEAQ (reference sequence). The CDR3 loop spans 14 amino acids. V lost 3 bases and J lost 7, with 15 bases in between. In DNA form, the CDR3 reads TGTGCCAGCAGCTTTGGGGAAGGTGGAGGTGAAGCTTTCTTT. This translates into CASSFGEGGGEAFF.

This clone occurred a few times. The chain combines TRBV2 with TRBJ1-1, with TRBD1 identical over 9 bases. CDR3 length: 14 residues. Germline V gene data show CDR1 as SNHLY and CDR2 as FYNNEI. With 6 bases clipped from V and 5 bases from J, the junction kept 7 bases outside the gene matches. CDR3 loop: CASRPGTGKTEAFF. CDR3 nucleotides: TGTGCCAGCAGGCCCGGGACAGGGAAAACTGAAGCTTTCTTT.

The rearrangement joins TRBV12-5 to TRBJ2-1; D possibly corresponds to TRBD2 (6 bases). Germline CDR1 is LGHNT and CDR2 is FRNRAP. This CDR3 has 15 residues. V gave up 0 bases and J gave up 9 bases, with 15 bases separating them. The CDR3 DNA reads as TGTGCTAGTGGTTTGGTCCAAGGCGGGACGGCTGAGCAGTTCTTC. This encodes CASGLVQGGTAEQFF.

The genes are TRBV2 and TRBJ1-2; D gene uncertain. V lost 1 base, J lost 3 bases, and 18 bases lay in between. There are 17 residues in the CDR3. Germline-derived CDR1 and CDR2 are SNHLY and FYNNEI. The CDR3 nucleotides are TGTGCCAGCAGTGAAGTGTCGGGTTCCCACATCGACTATGGCTACACCTTC. This codes for CASSEVSGSHIDYGYTF.

The CDR3 loop is CASSLANLRGGDTQYF. CDR3 nucleotides: TGTGCCAGCAGCTTAGCGAACCTCCGGGGGGGGGATACGCAGTATTTT. The chain links TRBV7-2 to TRBJ2-3; 8 bases align to TRBD2. Germline V CDR1 and CDR2: SGHTA, FQGNSA. V shed 0 bases, J shed 6 bases, and the junction held 8 bases outside the gene matches. The CDR3 has 16 residues. Full variable domain (outside the CDR3, taken from reference TRBV7-2 and TRBJ2-3): GAGVSQSPSNKVTEKGKDVELRCDPISGHTALYWYRQSLGQGLEFLIYFQGNSAPDKSGLPSDRFSAERTGGSVSTLTIQRTQQEDSAVYLCASSLANLRGGDTQYFGPGTRLTVL.

This sequence joins TRBV9 and TRBJ2-3; D may be TRBD1 (5 bases). The CDR3 spans 17 residues. Trimming shortened V by 0 bases and J by 5 bases, and 19 bases separated the two germline ends. CDR1 and CDR2 (germline): SGDLS, YYNGEE. The CDR3 here is CASSVGLSQETGDTQYF. As DNA, the CDR3 is TGTGCCAGCAGCGTAGGCCTTTCACAGGAGACGGGAGATACGCAGTATTTT.

This chain uses TRBV13 with TRBJ1-1; D unresolved. V lost 1 base and J 0 bases, leaving 9 bases between the germline ends. CDR3 length equals 15 residues. Germline V gene sequence: CDR1 PRHDT, CDR2 FYEKMQ (reference sequence). CDR3 region: CASSLVGGVNTEAFF. CDR3 coding DNA: TGTGCCAGCAGCTTAGTTGGAGGAGTGAACACTGAAGCTTTCTTT.

This chain connects TRBV2 to TRBJ2-1; TRBD2 matches 8 bases. The CDR3 spans 17 residues. The junction had 6 bases not matched to a gene; V was cut back by 2 bases and J by 0 bases. Germline V lookup: CDR1 SNHLY, CDR2 FYNNEI. The CDR3 loop is CASSEILAVSSYNEQFF. CDR3 DNA sequence: TGTGCCAGCAGTGAAATACTAGCGGTAAGCTCCTACAATGAGCAGTTCTTC.

The chain joins TRBV19 to TRBJ2-1, with TRBD2 matching over 14 bases. The CDR3 runs to 16 residues. CDR1 and CDR2 from the germline V gene are LNHDA and SQIVND (reference sequence). V lost 8 bases, J lost 7 bases, and 10 bases stayed unmatched. CDR3 DNA sequence: TGTGCCAGTCGGTCCGGACTAGCGGGAGGTAGAAATGAGCAGTTCTTC. It yields the protein CASRSGLAGGRNEQFF.

The chain joins TRBV9 to TRBJ2-2, with a possible D match to TRBD2 (5 bases). V lost 3 bases, J lost 5 bases, and 11 bases lay in between. CDR1 and CDR2 (germline): SGDLS, YYNGEE. This CDR3 is built from 14 residues. DNA for the CDR3: TGTGCCAGCAGCGACATAGGCGGGACCGGGGAGCTGTTTTTT. This gives the protein CASSDIGGTGELFF.

In nucleotides, the CDR3 is TGTGCCAGCAGCCCAGGACAGGGGGCCTACGAGCAGTACTTC. It yields the protein CASSPGQGAYEQYF. This chain joins TRBV11-3 and TRBJ2-7, with 10 bases lining up with TRBD1. CDR3 length: 14 residues. The J segment lost 2 bases and the V segment lost 5 bases, leaving 3 bases of the junction unmatched. Germline V CDR1 and CDR2: SGHNT, YENEEA.

V usage is TRBV28 and J usage is TRBJ2-1; 10 positions agree with TRBD2. This CDR3 region has 17 residues. CDR1 and CDR2 (germline): MDHEN, SYDVKM. Trimming at V came to 6 bases and at J to 6 bases, leaving 14 bases not matched to a gene. The CDR3 coding sequence is TGTGCCAGCAGGACACATAGCGGGAGGCCCCCCCTCAATGAGCAGTTCTTC. Amino acid sequence: CASRTHSGRPPLNEQFF.

This chain joins TRBV28 and TRBJ2-5; D gene ambiguous. Germline V gene sequence: CDR1 MDHEN, CDR2 SYDVKM. The CDR3 is made up of 11 amino acids. The V and J ends lost 4 bases and 7 bases respectively, with 7 bases between them. The CDR3 DNA reads TGTGCCAGCAGTTCCCGTCGGACCCAGTACTTC. Protein sequence: CASSSRRTQYF. The whole variable domain, remainder taken from reference TRBV28 and TRBJ2-5, is DVKVTQSSRYLVKRTGEKVFLECVQDMDHENMFWYRQDPGLGLRLIYFSYDVKMKEKGDIPEGYSVSREKKERFSLILESASTNQTSMYLCASSSRRTQYFGPGTRLLVL.

The chain joins TRBV2 to TRBJ2-3; D may be TRBD1 (6 bases). The CDR3 spans 16 residues. Germline CDR1 and CDR2: SNHLY and FYNNEI. The V end was cut by 7 bases, the J end by 1 base, with 18 bases between. CDR3: CASTPQGYIGTDTQYF. The DNA for the CDR3 is TGTGCCAGCACTCCACAGGGTTATATCGGCACAGATACGCAGTATTTT.

This clone was observed a handful of times. Written as DNA, the CDR3 is TGTGCCAGCAGCTTGGTTGTGCTAGCGGGAAGCTCCTACGAGCAGTACTTC. Translation gives CASSLVVLAGSSYEQYF. The chain employs TRBV5-4 and TRBJ2-7; 9 nucleotides match TRBD2. CDR1 is SGHNT, CDR2 YYREEE, per germline (reference sequence). V was pared by 0 bases and J by 0 bases, with 7 bases of the junction left unmatched. The CDR3 sequence is 17 residues long.

The rearrangement uses TRBV28 and TRBJ1-1; D remains unclear. This CDR3 has 16 amino acids. Germline CDR1 is MDHEN and CDR2 is SYDVKM. Trimming cost V 0 bases and J 8 bases, with 19 bases left between them. CDR3 sequence (DNA): TGTGCCAGCAGTTTATGGAGGGTGCCCCTTGTGATGGAAGCTTTCTTT. This gives the protein CASSLWRVPLVMEAFF.

This chain links TRBV2 with TRBJ1-2; perhaps TRBD1 as D (5 bases). V was cut by 2 bases and J by 6 bases, with 10 bases left in between. The CDR3 extends over 13 amino acids. Germline loops: CDR1 SNHLY, CDR2 FYNNEI. Here the CDR3 DNA reads TGTGCCAGCAGTGAAACAGGAGAGGATGGCTACACCTTC. Residues: CASSETGEDGYTF.